What follows describes a single T cell receptor (beta chain). Together with a sample-barcoded 5' primer, a J-beta primer mix was included in a second PCR lasting about 6 to 11 cycles. TCRdb reanalysed the 5' RACE reads using MiXCR and keeps one entry per CDR3 protein. The repertoire has 1.5 million to 2 million distinct CDR3 sequences, 49% of them found once; the top ten carry approximately 2.1%. This sample is part of a study of blood T cells in healthy people across ages. Study information: Capture by template switching was about one barcoded beta molecule per two T cells.

V lost 5 bases and J 0 bases, leaving 14 bases between the germline ends. The CDR3 is 16 residues long. Germline V gene sequence: CDR1 SNHLY, CDR2 FYNNEI. Sequenced input: blood. V gene TRBV2 combines with J gene TRBJ2-4, with D perhaps being TRBD1 or TRBD2 (5 bases each). This receptor was obtained from a woman in her 40s in good health. As DNA, the CDR3 is TGTGCCAGCAGTCCCCGGGACCGCATAGCCAAAAACATTCAGTACTTC. Translation: CASSPRDRIAKNIQYF.